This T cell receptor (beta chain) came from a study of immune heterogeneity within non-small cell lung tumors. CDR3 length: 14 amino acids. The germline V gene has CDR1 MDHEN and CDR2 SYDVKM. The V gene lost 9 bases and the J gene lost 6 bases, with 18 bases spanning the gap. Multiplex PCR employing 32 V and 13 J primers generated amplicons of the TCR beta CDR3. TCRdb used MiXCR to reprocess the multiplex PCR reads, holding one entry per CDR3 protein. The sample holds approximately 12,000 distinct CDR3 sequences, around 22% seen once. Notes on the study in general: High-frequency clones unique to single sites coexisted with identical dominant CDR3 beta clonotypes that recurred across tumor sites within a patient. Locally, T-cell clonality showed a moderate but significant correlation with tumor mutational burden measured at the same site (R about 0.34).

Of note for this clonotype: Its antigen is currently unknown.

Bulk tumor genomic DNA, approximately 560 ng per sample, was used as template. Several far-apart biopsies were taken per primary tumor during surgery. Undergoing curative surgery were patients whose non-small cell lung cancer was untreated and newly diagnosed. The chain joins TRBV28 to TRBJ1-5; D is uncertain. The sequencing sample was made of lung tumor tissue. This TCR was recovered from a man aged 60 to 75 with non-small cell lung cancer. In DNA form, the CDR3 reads TGTGCCAGAGGAACGGTAGGGCCCGGTCAGCCCCAGCATTTT. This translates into CARGTVGPGQPQHF.